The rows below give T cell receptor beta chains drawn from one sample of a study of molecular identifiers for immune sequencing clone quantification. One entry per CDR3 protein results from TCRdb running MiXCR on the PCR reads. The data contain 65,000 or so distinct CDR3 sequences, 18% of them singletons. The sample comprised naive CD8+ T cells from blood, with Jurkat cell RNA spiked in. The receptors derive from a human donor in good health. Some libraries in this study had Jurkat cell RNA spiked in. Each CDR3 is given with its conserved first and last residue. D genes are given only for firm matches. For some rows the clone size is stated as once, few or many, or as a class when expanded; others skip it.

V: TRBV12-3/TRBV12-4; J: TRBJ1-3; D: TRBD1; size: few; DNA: TGTGCCAGCAGCTGGACAGGGGAGGGAGAAAACACCATATATTTT; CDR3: CASSWTGEGENTIYF
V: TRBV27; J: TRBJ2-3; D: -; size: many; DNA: TGTGCCAGCAGTTTGGGGGCCGCTAGCACAGATACGCAGTATTTT; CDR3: CASSLGAASTDTQYF
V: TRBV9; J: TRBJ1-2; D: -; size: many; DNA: TGTGCCAGCAACCCCCGACAGGTAGCTAACTATGGCTACACCTTC; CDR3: CASNPRQVANYGYTF
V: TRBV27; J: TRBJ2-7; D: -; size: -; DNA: TGTGCCAGCAGTTTAAGAGGAGTATCCTACGAGCAGTACTTC; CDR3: CASSLRGVSYEQYF
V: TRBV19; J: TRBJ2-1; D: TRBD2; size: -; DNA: TGTGCCAGTAGTACTAGCGGGAGGGCGGATGAGCAGTTCTTC; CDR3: CASSTSGRADEQFF
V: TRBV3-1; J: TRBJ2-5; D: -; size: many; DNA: TGTGCCAGCACCCCTGACATCGGGGGCGTCTTCCCCCAAGAGACCCAGTACTTC; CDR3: CASTPDIGGVFPQETQYF
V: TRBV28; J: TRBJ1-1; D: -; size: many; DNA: TGTGCCAGCAGTTTCCCAGGGTCGTACACTGAAGCTTTCTTT; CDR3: CASSFPGSYTEAFF
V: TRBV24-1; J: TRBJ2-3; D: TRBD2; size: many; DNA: TGTGCCACCAGTGTAAGCGGGAGGAGCACAGATACGCAGTATTTT; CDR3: CATSVSGRSTDTQYF
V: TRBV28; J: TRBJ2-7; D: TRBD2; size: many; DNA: TGTGCCAGCAGTTTGGGACTAGTCTACGAGCAGTACTTC; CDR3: CASSLGLVYEQYF
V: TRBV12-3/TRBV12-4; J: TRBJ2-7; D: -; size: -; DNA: TGTGCCAGCAGTTTTACGGCTGCCTACGAGCAGTACTTC; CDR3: CASSFTAAYEQYF
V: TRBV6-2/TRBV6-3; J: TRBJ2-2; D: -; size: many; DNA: TGTGCCAGCAGTCTTCCGGGAGTGTACACCGGGGAGCTGTTTTTT; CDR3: CASSLPGVYTGELFF
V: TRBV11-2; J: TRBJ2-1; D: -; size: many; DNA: TGTGCCAGCAGCTCGCACGGGGGGCTTCCCTACAATGAGCAGTTCTTC; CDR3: CASSSHGGLPYNEQFF
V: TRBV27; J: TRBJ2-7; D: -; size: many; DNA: TGTGCCAGCAGTTTTCAGGGGTACTTAGCCTACGAGCAGTACTTC; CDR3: CASSFQGYLAYEQYF
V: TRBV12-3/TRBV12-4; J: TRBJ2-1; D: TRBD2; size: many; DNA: TGTGCCAGCAGCCTGACCGGGACTAGCTACAATGAGCAGTTCTTC; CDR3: CASSLTGTSYNEQFF
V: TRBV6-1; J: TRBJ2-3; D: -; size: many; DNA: TGTGCCAGCAGTGCTTATAGAGATACGCAGTATTTT; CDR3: CASSAYRDTQYF
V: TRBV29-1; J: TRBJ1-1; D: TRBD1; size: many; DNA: TGCAGCGTGGCACTCCAGGGGGGTACTGAAGCTTTCTTT; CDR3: CSVALQGGTEAFF
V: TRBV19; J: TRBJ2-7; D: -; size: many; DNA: TGTGCCAGTAGTATGAAGACGCCCTACGAGCAGTACTTC; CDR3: CASSMKTPYEQYF
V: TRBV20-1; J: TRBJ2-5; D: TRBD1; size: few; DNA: TGCAGTGCTAGAGATGAATTTGGGACAGGGCAAGAGACCCAGTACTTC; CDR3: CSARDEFGTGQETQYF
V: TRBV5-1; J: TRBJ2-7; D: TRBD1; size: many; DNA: TGCGCCAGCAGCTCCCGGGACAGGGGTTACGAGCAGTACTTC; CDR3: CASSSRDRGYEQYF
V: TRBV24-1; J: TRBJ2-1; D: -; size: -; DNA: TGTGCCACCTGTGTAAATGAGCAGTTCTTC; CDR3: CATCVNEQFF
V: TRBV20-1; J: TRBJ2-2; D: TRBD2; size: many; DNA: TGCAGTGCGGGACTACACACCGGGGAGCTGTTTTTT; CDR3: CSAGLHTGELFF
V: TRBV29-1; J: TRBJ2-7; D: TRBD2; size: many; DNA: TGCAGCGTTCAGGGCGGGAGAAGCTACGAGCAGTACTTC; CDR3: CSVQGGRSYEQYF
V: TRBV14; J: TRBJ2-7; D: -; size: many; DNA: TGTGCCAGCAGCCAAGAGGGCAGCGCCTACGAGCAGTACTTC; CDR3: CASSQEGSAYEQYF
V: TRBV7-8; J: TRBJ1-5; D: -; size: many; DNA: TGTGCCAGCTCCCCATGGGGGGACCCTAGCAATCAGCACCAGCATTTT; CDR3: CASSPWGDPSNQHQHF
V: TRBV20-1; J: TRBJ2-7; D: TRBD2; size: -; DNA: TGCAGTGCAAATAGCGGGATGGCCTACGAGCAGTACTTC; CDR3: CSANSGMAYEQYF
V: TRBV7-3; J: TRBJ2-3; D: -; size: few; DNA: TGTGCCAGCAGCCCGGGACTCGGCCCTAGCACAGATACGCAGTATTTT; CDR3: CASSPGLGPSTDTQYF
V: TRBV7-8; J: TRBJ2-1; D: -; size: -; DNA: TGTGCCAGCAGCTTAGTACTAGCTTCCAATGAGCAGTTCTTC; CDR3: CASSLVLASNEQFF
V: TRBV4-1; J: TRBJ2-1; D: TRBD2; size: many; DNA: TGCGCCAGCAGCTCTAGCGGGAGGGCTGCGTACAATGAGCAGTTCTTC; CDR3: CASSSSGRAAYNEQFF
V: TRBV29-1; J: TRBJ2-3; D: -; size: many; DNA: TGCAGCGTTGAGCCGGGGCTGGAGGGCACAGATACGCAGTATTTT; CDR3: CSVEPGLEGTDTQYF
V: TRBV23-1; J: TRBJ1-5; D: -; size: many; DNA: TGCGCCAGCAGTCAATCGGACACCCGTATCGTCAATCAGCCCCAGCATTTT; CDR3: CASSQSDTRIVNQPQHF
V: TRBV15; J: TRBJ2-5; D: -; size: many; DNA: TGTGCCACCAGCAGGGCGCTCGGAGGGCTTGAGACCCAGTACTTC; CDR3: CATSRALGGLETQYF
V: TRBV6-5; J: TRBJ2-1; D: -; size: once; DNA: TGTGCCAGTTCCTGGGGCGAACAGCCGAATGAGCGATTCTTC; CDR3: CASSWGEQPNERFF
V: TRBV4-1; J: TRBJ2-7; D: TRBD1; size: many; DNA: TGCGCCAGCAGCACCGACAGGGGATACGAGCAGTACTTC; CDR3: CASSTDRGYEQYF
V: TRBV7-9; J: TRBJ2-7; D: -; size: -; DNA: TGTGCCTGCAGCTCCTATAGCTCCTACGAGCAGTACTTC; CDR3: CACSSYSSYEQYF
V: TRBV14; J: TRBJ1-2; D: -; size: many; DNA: TGTGCCAGCAGCCAAGAACGGTCAGGCAGCCTCTATGGCTACACCTTC; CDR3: CASSQERSGSLYGYTF
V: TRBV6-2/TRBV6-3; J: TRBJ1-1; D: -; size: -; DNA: TGTGCCAGCAGTTACTCGTTGGGCGAAGCTTTCTTT; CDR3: CASSYSLGEAFF
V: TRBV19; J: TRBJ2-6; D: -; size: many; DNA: TGTGCCAGTAGTTGGGACGGGACTTCCCCTGGGGCCAACGTCCTGACTTTC; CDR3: CASSWDGTSPGANVLTF
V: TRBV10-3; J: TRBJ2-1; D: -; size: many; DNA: TGTGCCATCAGTGATGGTGGGAGCTCCTACAATGAGCAGTTCTTC; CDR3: CAISDGGSSYNEQFF
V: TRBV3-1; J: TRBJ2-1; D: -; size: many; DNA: TGTGCCAGCAGCGGGGGCTACAATGAGCAGTTCTTC; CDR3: CASSGGYNEQFF
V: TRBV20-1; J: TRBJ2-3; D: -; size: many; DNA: TGCAGTGCCACACAACGGGGAAACCCAGATACGCAGTATTTT; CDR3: CSATQRGNPDTQYF
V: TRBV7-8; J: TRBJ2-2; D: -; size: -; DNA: TGTGCCAGCAGCTTATATCTGGACAACACCGGGGAGCTGTTTTTT; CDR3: CASSLYLDNTGELFF
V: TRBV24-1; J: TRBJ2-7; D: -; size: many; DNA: TGTGCCACCCCGCAGGGAATCGAGCAGTACTTC; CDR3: CATPQGIEQYF
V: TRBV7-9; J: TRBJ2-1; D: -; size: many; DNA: TGTGCCAGCGGAGGGGCGGGACTCCATAATGAGCAGTTCTTC; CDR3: CASGGAGLHNEQFF
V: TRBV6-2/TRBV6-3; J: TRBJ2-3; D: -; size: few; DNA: TGTGCCAGCAGTTACGGATCAGATACGCAGTATTTT; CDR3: CASSYGSDTQYF
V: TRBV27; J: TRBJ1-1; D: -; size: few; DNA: TGTGCCAGCAGTGCCGGACAGTATTGGTCCACTGAAGCTTTCTTT; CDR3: CASSAGQYWSTEAFF
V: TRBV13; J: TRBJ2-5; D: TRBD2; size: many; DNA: TGTGCCAGCAGCTTCCTAGCGGGTTTACAAGAGACCCAGTACTTC; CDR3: CASSFLAGLQETQYF
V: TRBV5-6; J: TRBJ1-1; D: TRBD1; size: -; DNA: TGTGCCAGCACAAGGGGGCTCGCTGAAGCTTTCTTT; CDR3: CASTRGLAEAFF
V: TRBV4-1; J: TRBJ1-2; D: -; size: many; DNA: TGCGCCAGCAGCCAACACAGGGTCACAAACTATGGCTACACCTTC; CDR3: CASSQHRVTNYGYTF
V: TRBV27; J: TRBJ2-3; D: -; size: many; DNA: TGTGCCAGCAGTTTAGACACAGATACGCAGTATTTT; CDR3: CASSLDTDTQYF
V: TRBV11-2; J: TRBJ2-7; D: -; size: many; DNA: TGTGCCAGCAGCCCGTCGGCGGGCGAGAGCTCCTACGAGCAGTACTTC; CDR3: CASSPSAGESSYEQYF
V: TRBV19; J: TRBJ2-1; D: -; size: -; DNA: TGTGCCAGTAGTATGAGGAACTCCTACAATGAGCAGTTCTTC; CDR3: CASSMRNSYNEQFF
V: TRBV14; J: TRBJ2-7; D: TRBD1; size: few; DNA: TGTGCCAGCAGCCAAGGCTTCGGCAGGGGGACCTACGAGCAGTACTTC; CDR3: CASSQGFGRGTYEQYF
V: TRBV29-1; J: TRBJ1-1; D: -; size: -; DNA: TGCAGCGTTGACGGGGGAACGAACACTGAAGCTTTCTTT; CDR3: CSVDGGTNTEAFF
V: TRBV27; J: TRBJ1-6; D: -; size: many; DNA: TGTGCCAGCAGTTTAGGGCAGTACCTTTCACCCCTCCACTTT; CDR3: CASSLGQYLSPLHF
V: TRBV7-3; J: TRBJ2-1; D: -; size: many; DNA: TGTGCCAGCAGCTTAATTGCAGCAGGGAATGAGCAGTTCTTC; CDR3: CASSLIAAGNEQFF
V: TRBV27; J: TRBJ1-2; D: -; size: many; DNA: TGTGCCAGCAGTTTAACCGCCCCAGGGAACTATGGCTACACCTTC; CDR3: CASSLTAPGNYGYTF
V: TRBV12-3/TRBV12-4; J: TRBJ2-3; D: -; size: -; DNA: TGTGCCAGCAGTCCAAAGAATGGGGCGGATACGCAGTATTTT; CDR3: CASSPKNGADTQYF
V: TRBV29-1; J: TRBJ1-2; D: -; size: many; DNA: TGCAGCGTTGAAAACCCGGACACAAACAACTATGGCTACACCTTC; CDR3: CSVENPDTNNYGYTF
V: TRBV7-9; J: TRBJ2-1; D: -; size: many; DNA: TGTGCCAGCAGCGGATTCGGACTGGGGGGTAATGAGCAGTTCTTC; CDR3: CASSGFGLGGNEQFF